Listed here are 31 T cell receptor beta chains from one sample, sequenced in a study of CD8 T cells in Susac syndrome. Reverse transcription of 0.5 to 1 ug RNA was performed with random hexamers. TCRdb recomputed calls from the immunoSEQ multiplex PCR reads with MiXCR, one row per CDR3 protein. The sample records approximately 180,000 distinct CDR3 sequences, roughly 94% being singletons. The source material was CD4+ T cells from PBMCs. The source is a human donor with Susac syndrome.

The chain couples TRBV28 to TRBJ2-4; 12 nucleotides line up with TRBD1. Germline values: CDR1 MDHEN, CDR2 SYDVKM. Trimming removed 6 bases from V and 14 bases from J; junction bases left unmatched: 8. The CDR3 is made up of 13 amino acids. CDR3 amino acids: CASRRDRGLMEYF. The CDR3 nucleotides read TGTGCCAGCAGGCGGGACAGGGGGCTAATGGAGTACTTC.

V and J are TRBV4-3 and TRBJ2-1; D call uncertain. Trimming removed 4 bases from V and 2 bases from J, with 12 bases in between. Per the germline V gene, CDR1 is LGHNA and CDR2 is YSLEER. The CDR3 is 15 amino acids. In nucleotides, the CDR3 is TGCGCCAGCAGCCTCGAGTCGGTGCCCTACAATGAGCAGTTCTTC. It yields the protein CASSLESVPYNEQFF.

The chain couples TRBV5-1 to TRBJ1-6; 7 positions agree with TRBD1. CDR3 size: 17 residues. Germline loops: CDR1 SGHRS, CDR2 YFSETQ. V was pared by 3 bases and J by 6 bases, with 12 bases of the junction left unmatched. CDR3 sequence: CASSSGTATFGNSPLHF. In DNA form, the CDR3 reads TGCGCCAGCAGCTCTGGGACAGCAACCTTTGGTAATTCACCCCTCCACTTT.

This sequence joins TRBV7-9 and TRBJ2-3, with 7 bases matching TRBD1. This CDR3 comprises 16 residues. The V gene end was trimmed by 6 bases and the J gene end by 0 bases; junction bases not matched to a gene: 9. Germline V gives CDR1 SEHNR, CDR2 FQNEAQ (reference sequence). CDR3 region: CASRPTPGQSTDTQYF. The CDR3 bases are TGTGCCAGCAGACCGACCCCGGGACAGAGCACAGATACGCAGTATTTT.

The chain joins TRBV28 to TRBJ1-2, with a tentative D call TRBD1 (5 bases). Per the germline V gene, CDR1 is MDHEN and CDR2 is SYDVKM. This CDR3 comprises 12 residues. V lost 3 bases to trimming and J lost 6 bases, with 8 bases between them. The CDR3, as DNA: TGTGCCAGCAGTTTCAAAGGGGATGGCTACACCTTC. It codes for CASSFKGDGYTF.

This rearrangement joins TRBV29-1 to TRBJ2-7; D may be TRBD2 (5 bases). The germline V and J ends were trimmed by 5 bases and 6 bases, with 17 bases remaining between them. From germline, CDR1 is SQVTM and CDR2 ANQGSEA. The length of the CDR3 is 13 residues. The CDR3: CSVRDKRFSEQYF. The CDR3 region has the DNA TGCAGCGTTCGGGATAAGAGGTTTAGCGAGCAGTACTTC.

V is TRBV20-1 and J is TRBJ2-2, with 7 nucleotides matching TRBD2. With 1 base clipped from V and 7 bases from J, the junction kept 6 bases outside the gene matches. The CDR3 is 14 residues long. Germline V gene data show CDR1 as DFQATT and CDR2 as SNEGSKA (reference sequence). The CDR3 coding sequence is TGCAGTGCTAGAGGTCGGGGGAGGGTCGGGGAGCTGTTTTTT. It encodes CSARGRGRVGELFF.

This clonotype was observed a single time. This chain joins TRBV7-6 and TRBJ2-7; the match to TRBD1 covers 8 bases. With 4 bases clipped from V and 0 bases from J, the junction kept 11 bases outside the gene matches. Germline V CDR1 and CDR2: SGHVS, FNYEAQ. The CDR3 runs 17 residues. CDR3 region: CASSSMPSTGVSYEQYF. The CDR3 nucleotides are TGTGCCAGCAGCTCGATGCCTTCGACAGGGGTCTCCTACGAGCAGTACTTC.

The V and J genes are TRBV20-1 and TRBJ1-1; 9 bases align to TRBD1. Unmatched junction bases numbered 6, after V lost 6 bases and J lost 4 bases. CDR1 and CDR2 (germline): DFQATT, SNEGSKA (reference sequence). The CDR3 extends over 13 amino acids. The CDR3 DNA sequence: TGCAGTGCAACGACAGGGGGGATCACTGAAGCTTTCTTT. Protein sequence: CSATTGGITEAFF.

V is TRBV30 and J is TRBJ1-1, with D possibly being TRBD1 (5 bases). Germline V gene lookup returns CDR1 GTSNPN and CDR2 SVGIG (reference sequence). Trimming left V 1 base short and J 5 bases short, with 11 bases between. There are 13 residues in the CDR3. This CDR3 reads CAWSAPGYTEAFF. CDR3 bases: TGTGCCTGGAGTGCCCCAGGGTATACTGAAGCTTTCTTT.

This chain links TRBV20-1 with TRBJ2-1, with 9 nucleotides matching TRBD2. V lost 3 bases to trimming and J lost 4 bases; unmatched junction nucleotides: 7. Looked up from germline, CDR1 is DFQATT and CDR2 is SNEGSKA (reference sequence). This CDR3 spans 15 amino acids. DNA of the CDR3: TGCAGTGCTAGGGTAGCGGGGGAGTTATACAATGAGCAGTTCTTC. Translated, it gives CSARVAGELYNEQFF.

V is TRBV5-1 and J is TRBJ2-3; TRBD2 matches 14 bases. V was clipped by 4 bases and J by 5 bases; unmatched bases: 6. The CDR3 extends over 16 amino acids. CDR1 and CDR2 (germline): SGHRS, YFSETQ. This chain's CDR3 is CASSPGLAGEGDTQYF. The CDR3, as DNA: TGCGCCAGCAGCCCGGGACTAGCGGGAGAAGGAGATACGCAGTATTTT.

V usage is TRBV12-3 or TRBV12-4 and J usage is TRBJ2-7, with a possible D match to TRBD1 (7 bases). Trimming stripped 6 bases from V and 6 bases from J, with 18 bases between. CDR3 size: 14 residues. CDR3: CASSPTAQGGEQYF. Here the CDR3 DNA reads TGTGCCAGCAGCCCGACGGCGCAGGGGGGCGAGCAGTACTTC.

This chain connects TRBV20-1 to TRBJ2-5, with TRBD2 identical over 11 bases. V dropped 2 bases and J dropped 2; count of bases not matched to a gene: 7. The germline V gene encodes CDR1 DFQATT and CDR2 SNEGSKA (reference sequence). The CDR3 totals 16 residues. In nucleotides, the CDR3 is TGCAGTGCTAGACTAGCGGGGGGCGGGGTACAAGAGACCCAGTACTTC. This gives the protein CSARLAGGGVQETQYF.

The genes are TRBV18 and TRBJ2-7; 10 nucleotides line up with TRBD2. V lost 2 bases, J lost 7 bases, and 11 bases stayed unmatched. CDR3 length: 16 residues. Germline V gene data show CDR1 as KGHSH and CDR2 as LQKENI. CDR3 sequence (DNA): TGTGCCAGCTCACCAACAGGGCAGCGGGAGGGCCTTGAGCAGTACTTC. Amino acid sequence: CASSPTGQREGLEQYF.

This chain connects TRBV2 to TRBJ2-7; 8 nucleotides match TRBD2. The CDR3 is made up of 16 amino acids. V dropped 0 bases and J dropped 3; count of bases not matched to a gene: 7. Germline V gene sequence: CDR1 SNHLY, CDR2 FYNNEI. The CDR3 DNA reads as TGTGCCAGCAGTGAAGCGCTAGCGGGCTTAAGCTACGAGCAGTACTTC. It specifies CASSEALAGLSYEQYF.

The J gene is TRBJ1-2, the V gene TRBV5-1; D not resolved. The CDR3 extends over 15 amino acids. CDR1 SGHRS and CDR2 YFSETQ come from the germline V gene. V lost 5 bases and J 1 base, leaving 15 bases between the germline ends. CDR3 DNA: TGCGCCAGCAGACCTGGGAGCGGCAGTAACTATGGCTACACCTTC. Protein product: CASRPGSGSNYGYTF. Combining the CDR3 with reference TRBV5-1 and TRBJ1-2 gives the whole variable domain KAGVTQTPRYLIKTRGQQVTLSCSPISGHRSVSWYQQTPGQGLQFLFEYFSETQRNKGNFPGRFSGRQFSNSRSEMNVSTLELGDSALYLCASRPGSGSNYGYTFGSGTRLTVV.

The rearrangement joins TRBV28 to TRBJ2-7; the match to TRBD1 covers 8 bases. The V and J ends lost 8 bases and 3 bases, in that order; junction bases with no gene match: 6. The CDR3 is 13 amino acids. Germline V gives CDR1 MDHEN, CDR2 SYDVKM. CDR3 sequence reads: CASHHGQGYEQYF. The CDR3 coding sequence is TGTGCCAGCCACCATGGACAGGGCTACGAGCAGTACTTC.

The chain joins TRBV6-5 to TRBJ2-7; TRBD2 is a possible D gene (5 bases). The V end lost 6 bases, the J end lost 0 bases, and 15 bases lay between the germline ends. There are 15 residues in the CDR3. Germline V gene lookup returns CDR1 MNHEY and CDR2 SVGAGI. The CDR3 DNA sequence: TGTGCCAGCAGCCCTGTAGCGTATCCCTCCTACGAGCAGTACTTC. Encoded protein: CASSPVAYPSYEQYF.

The rearrangement links TRBV4-3 to TRBJ1-5; 8 nucleotides agree with TRBD1. The V gene end was trimmed by 0 bases and the J gene end by 2 bases; junction bases not matched to a gene: 6. Germline V gene lookup returns CDR1 LGHNA and CDR2 YSLEER. This CDR3 is 17 amino acids long. The DNA for the CDR3 is TGCGCCAGCAGCCAAGATCGGCCGACAGGGGGCAATCAGCCCCAGCATTTT. Encoded protein: CASSQDRPTGGNQPQHF.

This clonotype has just one count. CDR3 sequence (DNA): TGCAGTGCTACCCAGACTTTACTAGCGGGGAGAGATACGCAGTATTTT. Protein product: CSATQTLLAGRDTQYF. The chain joins TRBV20-1 to TRBJ2-3; 10 nucleotides match TRBD2. V dropped 4 bases and J dropped 5; count of bases not matched to a gene: 12. This CDR3 spans 16 amino acids. The germline V gene has CDR1 DFQATT and CDR2 SNEGSKA (reference sequence).

This chain links TRBV7-2 with TRBJ2-1, with 8 bases that match TRBD2. V was pared by 5 bases and J by 6 bases, with 12 bases of the junction left unmatched. Looked up from germline, CDR1 is SGHTA and CDR2 is FQGNSA. The CDR3 contains 16 residues. CDR3 nucleotide sequence: TGTGCCAGCAGCCCAGATGGGCTAGCGGGTGTCAATGAGCAGTTCTTC. Protein product: CASSPDGLAGVNEQFF.

The chain joins TRBV20-1 to TRBJ1-1, with 8 bases aligning to TRBD1. Germline CDR1 DFQATT, CDR2 SNEGSKA (reference sequence). Trimming cost V 5 bases and J 1 base; bases outside gene matches: 3. The CDR3 loop spans 13 amino acids. In DNA form, the CDR3 reads TGCAGTGCTGCCAGGGGGCCGAACACTGAAGCTTTCTTT. Its translation is CSAARGPNTEAFF.

The chain combines TRBV5-1 with TRBJ1-1, with D tentatively TRBD1 (5 bases). Germline CDR1 and CDR2: SGHRS and YFSETQ. Trimming shortened V by 3 bases and J by 1 base, and 13 bases separated the two germline ends. The CDR3 is made up of 15 amino acids. This CDR3 is CASSSGPLGNTEAFF. The CDR3 region has the DNA TGCGCCAGCAGCTCGGGGCCCTTAGGGAACACTGAAGCTTTCTTT.

The chain links TRBV20-1 to TRBJ2-5, with D possibly TRBD1 on 5 matching bases. Per germline, CDR1 DFQATT and CDR2 SNEGSKA (reference sequence). There are 13 residues in the CDR3. The V end was cut by 2 bases, the J end by 2 bases, with 9 bases between. The CDR3 sequence is CSARYPGQETQYF. The CDR3 DNA reads as TGCAGTGCTAGATATCCAGGGCAAGAGACCCAGTACTTC.

The V gene is TRBV19, the J gene TRBJ1-2, with a weak D call TRBD1 (5 bases). The CDR3 spans 15 residues. The germline V and J ends were trimmed by 8 bases and 7 bases, with 23 bases remaining between them. Per the germline V gene, CDR1 is LNHDA and CDR2 is SQIVND (reference sequence). The CDR3 is CASAGGTRAASGYTF. CDR3 DNA: TGTGCCAGTGCTGGGGGAACAAGGGCAGCTAGTGGCTACACCTTC.

This clonotype has just one count. The chain links TRBV5-4 to TRBJ1-5; tentatively, D is TRBD1 (5 bases). Looked up from germline, CDR1 is SGHNT and CDR2 is YYREEE (reference sequence). The CDR3 is 14 amino acids. V gave up 4 bases and J gave up 3 bases, with 11 bases separating them. In DNA, the CDR3 is TGTGCCAGCAGCAGGGGACCGGACAATCAGCCCCAGCATTTT. Its protein is CASSRGPDNQPQHF.

The genes are TRBV7-9 and TRBJ1-4; TRBD1 might be the D (6 bases). Looked up from germline, CDR1 is SEHNR and CDR2 is FQNEAQ (reference sequence). V gave up 5 bases and J gave up 5 bases, with 12 bases separating them. This CDR3 has 14 amino acids. The CDR3 is CASSPPGQNEKLFF. The CDR3 DNA reads TGTGCCAGCAGCCCACCCGGACAGAATGAAAAACTGTTTTTT.

The chain couples TRBV20-1 to TRBJ2-3; D is perhaps TRBD2 (6 bases). Germline values: CDR1 DFQATT, CDR2 SNEGSKA (reference sequence). This CDR3 spans 13 amino acids. Trimming removed 0 bases from V and 6 bases from J, with 10 bases in between. The CDR3 region is CSARDLGGDTQYF. In DNA, the CDR3 is TGCAGTGCTAGAGATCTTGGGGGGGATACGCAGTATTTT.

This clonotype showed up just a few times. The rearrangement links TRBV18 to TRBJ1-1; no reliable D call. Trimming took 3 bases from V and 2 from J, leaving 10 bases between them. The V gene's germline CDR1 is KGHSH and CDR2 LQKENI. This CDR3 comprises 14 residues. DNA of the CDR3: TGTGCCAGCTCACCCCTCGGGGAAAACACTGAAGCTTTCTTT. Residues: CASSPLGENTEAFF.

This clonotype was seen just once. This sequence joins TRBV12-5 and TRBJ2-2; D uncertain. V was shortened by 1 base and J by 4 bases, with 10 bases between the two germline ends. The length of the CDR3 is 15 residues. Germline-derived CDR1 and CDR2 are LGHNT and FRNRAP. The CDR3 region has the DNA TGTGCTAGTGGTTTGGGGGCCCCTGGCACCGGGGAGCTGTTTTTT. Translation: CASGLGAPGTGELFF.